The sequence of this TCR beta chain was determined in a study of T cell changes during pregnancy in multiple sclerosis. Repertoires were generated with immunoSEQ multiplex PCR, while TCRdb's copy carries only in-frame clones and drops some. The sample consists of about 40,000 clones, roughly 94% of them appearing once. Unmatched junction bases numbered 9, after V lost 3 bases and J lost 8 bases. The CDR3 length is 15 residues. Germline V gene lookup returns CDR1 SGHAT and CDR2 FQNNGV. The V gene is TRBV11-2, the J gene TRBJ2-1, with 8 positions matching TRBD2. The sequencing used peripheral blood, collected in the third trimester of pregnancy. The origin of this receptor is a female donor with multiple sclerosis, enrolled in a pregnancy study. CDR3 in amino acids: CASSFPGRAGDEQFF. Written as DNA, the CDR3 is TGTGCCAGCAGCTTCCCCGGGAGGGCCGGCGATGAGCAGTTCTTC.